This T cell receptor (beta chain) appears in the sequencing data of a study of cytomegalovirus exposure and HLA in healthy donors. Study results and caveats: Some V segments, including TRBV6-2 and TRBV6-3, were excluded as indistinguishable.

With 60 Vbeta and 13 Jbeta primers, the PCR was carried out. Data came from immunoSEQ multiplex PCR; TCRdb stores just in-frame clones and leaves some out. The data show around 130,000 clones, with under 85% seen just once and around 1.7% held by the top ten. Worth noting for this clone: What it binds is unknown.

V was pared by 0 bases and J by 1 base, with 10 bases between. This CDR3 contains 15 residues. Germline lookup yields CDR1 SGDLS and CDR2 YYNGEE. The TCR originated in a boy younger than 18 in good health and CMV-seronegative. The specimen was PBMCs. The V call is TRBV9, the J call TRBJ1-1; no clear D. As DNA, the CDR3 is TGTGCCAGCAGCGTAGCTTGGTCAGGGAACACTGAAGCTTTCTTT. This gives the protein CASSVAWSGNTEAFF.